These 25 T cell receptor beta chains came from one sample sequenced in a study of spatial heterogeneity in lung cancer. As to time point: sample taken at primary tumor resection. TCRdb called the 5' RACE reads again in MiXCR, with one record for every CDR3 protein. This sample has 60,000 to 90,000 distinct CDR3 sequences, with 7% to 9% found just once. The input for sequencing was PBMCs, taken at surgery. The receptors shown here come from a male donor with early-stage non-small cell lung cancer.

The gene calls are TRBV5-1 and TRBJ2-3; 9 nucleotides line up with TRBD1. Germline loops: CDR1 SGHRS, CDR2 YFSETQ. V trimming: 6 bases; J trimming: 3 bases; junction bases outside the gene matches: 8. CDR3 length: 15 amino acids. This CDR3 is CASNSGTGWTDTQYF. For the CDR3, the DNA is TGCGCCAGCAACTCCGGGACAGGGTGGACAGATACGCAGTATTTT.

The V and J genes are TRBV29-1 and TRBJ2-2; D is unclear. The CDR3 has 12 residues. Germline V gives CDR1 SQVTM, CDR2 ANQGSEA. The V end lost 4 bases, the J end lost 6 bases, and 9 bases lay between the germline ends. The CDR3 here is CSVVWGSGELFF. The CDR3 DNA reads TGCAGCGTTGTATGGGGATCCGGGGAGCTGTTTTTT.

The genes are TRBV20-1 and TRBJ2-3; tentatively, D is TRBD2 (6 bases). Germline V gene data show CDR1 as DFQATT and CDR2 as SNEGSKA (reference sequence). The V end was cut by 2 bases, the J end by 2 bases, with 8 bases between. This CDR3 is 13 amino acids long. This CDR3 reads CSARIADTDTQYF. CDR3 nucleotides: TGCAGTGCTAGAATAGCGGACACAGATACGCAGTATTTT.

This clonotype was found a few times. The gene calls are TRBV12-3 or TRBV12-4 and TRBJ1-1, with D hard to call. There are 11 residues in the CDR3. Trimming removed 7 bases from V and 5 bases from J, with 8 bases in between. The CDR3 protein is CASNRGTEAFF. The CDR3 bases are TGTGCCAGCAATCGAGGGACTGAAGCTTTCTTT.

This clonotype was detected a few times. CDR3 amino acids: CASSDVASSYNEQFF. CDR3 nucleotides: TGTGCCAGCAGTGATGTCGCCAGCTCCTACAATGAGCAGTTCTTC. V usage is TRBV6-1 and J usage is TRBJ2-1; the D is unclear. V lost 3 bases, J lost 0 bases, and 9 bases lay in between. The germline V gene has CDR1 MNHNS and CDR2 SASEGT. The CDR3 runs to 15 residues.

This clonotype was seen repeatedly, ten times or more. The rearrangement uses TRBV18 and TRBJ2-7; 9 bases are a match to TRBD1. After removal of 2 bases from V and 1 base from J, the junction contained 0 bases not matched to a gene. Germline-derived CDR1 and CDR2 are KGHSH and LQKENI. The CDR3 contains 14 residues. Written as DNA, the CDR3 is TGTGCCAGCTCACCAGGACAGGGGTCCTACGAGCAGTACTTC. This encodes CASSPGQGSYEQYF.

This chain joins TRBV24-1 and TRBJ2-1; TRBD2 matches at 9 bases. CDR3 length: 16 residues. The V gene's germline CDR1 is KGHDR and CDR2 SFDVKD. V was pared by 4 bases and J by 5 bases, with 8 bases of the junction left unmatched. CDR3 in amino acids: CATSESTSGKNNEQFF. The CDR3, as DNA: TGTGCCACCAGTGAGTCGACTAGCGGAAAGAACAATGAGCAGTTCTTC.

The V call is TRBV7-2, the J call TRBJ1-2, with D perhaps TRBD1 (6 bases). CDR1 is SGHTA, CDR2 FQGNSA, per germline. V was cut by 5 bases and J by 4 bases, with 11 bases left in between. The CDR3 consists of 13 residues. The CDR3 here is CASSQGQSYGYTF. DNA for the CDR3: TGTGCCAGCAGCCAAGGACAGTCCTATGGCTACACCTTC.

This clonotype occurred many times. A read error may account for a junction end that differs from germline. The chain is built from TRBV20-1 and TRBJ1-2; 12 nucleotides agree with TRBD1. Germline lookup yields CDR1 DFQATT and CDR2 SNEGSKA (reference sequence). The CDR3 is made up of 14 amino acids. CDR3 DNA sequence: TGCAGTGCTGGAGAGGGACAGGGGGCGTATGGCTACACCTTC. It translates to CSAGEGQGAYGYTF.

CDR3: CASSLVVGQGITYEQYF. The CDR3 DNA is TGCGCCAGCAGCTTGGTGGTGGGACAGGGAATCACCTACGAGCAGTACTTC. This rearrangement joins TRBV5-1 to TRBJ2-7; 9 positions match TRBD1. The CDR3 totals 17 residues. Trimming cost V 0 bases and J 2 bases; bases outside gene matches: 9. The V gene's germline CDR1 is SGHRS and CDR2 YFSETQ.

This clonotype was seen at least ten times. The V and J genes are TRBV10-3 and TRBJ1-2; D is uncertain. The ends were cut back, 3 bases at V and 0 bases at J, with 11 bases in the middle. From germline, CDR1 is ENHRY and CDR2 SYGVKD. The CDR3 contains 15 residues. The DNA of the CDR3 is TGTGCCATCAGTGAAGAGGCGTTCGCTAACTATGGCTACACCTTC. The encoded protein is CAISEEAFANYGYTF.

The J gene is TRBJ2-1, the V gene TRBV6-1; 10 bases are shared with TRBD2. The junction had 7 bases not matched to a gene; V was cut back by 2 bases and J by 9 bases. CDR3 size: 15 residues. Germline CDR1 reads MNHNS; CDR2 reads SASEGT. CDR3 bases: TGTGCCAGCAGTGAAAGCCTAGCGGGAGATCGTGAGCAGTTCTTC. It encodes CASSESLAGDREQFF.

Note on this clonotype: Given a much more abundant clone one base away, this may be a read error. The rearrangement uses TRBV30 and TRBJ1-1, with 11 bases aligning to TRBD1. Germline V CDR1 and CDR2: GTSNPN, SVGIG (reference sequence). The CDR3 spans 13 residues. CDR3 sequence reads: CVWDRGMNTEAFF. CDR3 nucleotides: TGTGTCTGGGACAGGGGGATGAACACTGAAGCTTTCTTT.

Ten or more counts support this clonotype. The chain recombines TRBV10-3 with TRBJ2-1, with no clear D. Germline lookup yields CDR1 ENHRY and CDR2 SYGVKD. The V gene lost 2 bases and the J gene lost 5 bases, with 10 bases spanning the gap. CDR3 length: 14 amino acids. The CDR3 DNA reads as TGTGCCATCAGTGAGAATCCCACGGACAATGAGCAGTTCTTC. It encodes CAISENPTDNEQFF.

This clonotype was detected ten times or more. The chain has TRBV21-1 and TRBJ2-5; the table's D call of TRBD1 was not tested on the DNA. TRBV21-1 is marked as a pseudogene. This CDR3 has 13 amino acids. The CDR3 region has the DNA TGTGCCAGCAGCCCGGACAGGGAAGAGACCCAGTACTTC. Encoded protein: CASSPDREETQYF.

The V and J genes are TRBV30 and TRBJ1-6; D not certain. The CDR3 is 12 amino acids. Germline lookup yields CDR1 GTSNPN and CDR2 SVGIG (reference sequence). Deletions cut 5 bases from V and 10 bases from J, with 12 bases between. The CDR3 coding sequence is TGTGCCTGGTCAATGGGAGGATCACCCCTCCACTTT. Encoded protein: CAWSMGGSPLHF.

Of note for this clonotype: A single base separates this from a much larger clone, so it may be a read error. This chain uses TRBV5-1 with TRBJ2-7; D tentatively fits TRBD1 or TRBD2 (5 bases each). This CDR3 spans 15 amino acids. The V and J ends lost 3 bases and 3 bases respectively, with 16 bases between them. Germline loops: CDR1 SGHRS, CDR2 YFSETQ. DNA for the CDR3: TGCGCCAGCAGCTCCGGGGCCCACCGAGACTACGAGCAGTACTTC. The encoded protein is CASSSGAHRDYEQYF. The full variable domain, in which reference TRBV5-1 and TRBJ2-7 provide the parts outside the CDR3, is KAGVTQTPRYLIKTRGQQVTLSCSPISGHRSVSWYQQTPGQGLQFLFEYFSETQRNKGNFPGRFSGRQFSNSRSEMNVSTLELGDSALYLCASSSGAHRDYEQYFGPGTRLTVT.

The J gene is TRBJ2-3, the V gene TRBV20-1, with 8 bases matching TRBD2. Germline V gives CDR1 DFQATT, CDR2 SNEGSKA (reference sequence). This CDR3 comprises 17 residues. After removal of 0 bases from V and 2 bases from J, the junction contained 10 bases not matched to a gene. CDR3 in DNA: TGCAGTGCTAGAGACCCCGTAACTAGCGGAACCACAGATACGCAGTATTTT. Translating gives CSARDPVTSGTTDTQYF.

The sample holds a few counts of this clonotype. The chain employs TRBV4-1 and TRBJ2-1, with D tentatively TRBD2 (6 bases). Germline V gene lookup returns CDR1 MGHRA and CDR2 YSYEKL. CDR3 size: 15 residues. Deletions cut 1 base from V and 4 bases from J, with 11 bases between. The CDR3: CASSQGGTGYNEQFF. The CDR3 bases are TGCGCCAGCAGCCAAGGCGGGACTGGGTACAATGAGCAGTTCTTC.

This clonotype has at least ten counts. The rearrangement uses TRBV5-1 and TRBJ1-1; D not certain. Germline loops: CDR1 SGHRS, CDR2 YFSETQ. V gave up 0 bases and J gave up 1 base, with 7 bases separating them. The CDR3 runs to 14 residues. The CDR3 DNA sequence: TGCGCCAGCAGCTTGGTCACCTCGAACACTGAAGCTTTCTTT. It codes for CASSLVTSNTEAFF. Filled out from reference TRBV5-1 and TRBJ1-1, the complete variable domain reads KAGVTQTPRYLIKTRGQQVTLSCSPISGHRSVSWYQQTPGQGLQFLFEYFSETQRNKGNFPGRFSGRQFSNSRSEMNVSTLELGDSALYLCASSLVTSNTEAFFGQGTRLTVV.

This clonotype appeared once. CDR3 bases: TGTGCCAGCAGCCGGGACTCCCTTGGCGATTCACCCCTCCACTTT. Translating gives CASSRDSLGDSPLHF. The chain is built from TRBV27 and TRBJ1-6; maybe TRBD1 (5 bases). V was clipped by 6 bases and J by 8 bases, with 17 bases between them. Germline CDR1 and CDR2: MNHEY and SMNVEV (reference sequence). CDR3 size: 15 residues.

This chain connects TRBV5-1 to TRBJ1-1; D is possibly TRBD1 (6 bases). Trimming took 7 bases from V and 0 from J, leaving 16 bases between them. CDR1 SGHRS and CDR2 YFSETQ come from the germline V gene. The CDR3 runs 15 residues. The CDR3 bases are TGCGCCAGCGGGGCGTACGGGACACTGAACACTGAAGCTTTCTTT. Protein: CASGAYGTLNTEAFF. Looking up the rest from reference TRBV5-1 and TRBJ1-1 gives the full variable domain: KAGVTQTPRYLIKTRGQQVTLSCSPISGHRSVSWYQQTPGQGLQFLFEYFSETQRNKGNFPGRFSGRQFSNSRSEMNVSTLELGDSALYLCASGAYGTLNTEAFFGQGTRLTVV.

This clonotype was counted many times. The chain joins TRBV20-1 to TRBJ1-2; D is unclear. The germline gives CDR1 DFQATT, CDR2 SNEGSKA (reference sequence). The CDR3 consists of 15 residues. V was pared by 0 bases and J by 2 bases, with 13 bases between. CDR3 sequence: CSARDPGFTNYGYTF. The CDR3, as DNA: TGCAGTGCTAGAGATCCGGGGTTCACAAACTATGGCTACACCTTC.

This clonotype was counted ten times or more. The rearrangement uses TRBV2 and TRBJ2-6; D remains unclear. Germline-derived CDR1 and CDR2 are SNHLY and FYNNEI. The ends were cut back, 5 bases at V and 0 bases at J, with 5 bases in the middle. This CDR3 is built from 14 residues. Written as DNA, the CDR3 is TGTGCCAGCAGTCCTAACTCTGGGGCCAACGTCCTGACTTTC. Amino acids: CASSPNSGANVLTF.

The sample holds many counts of this clonotype. The chain combines TRBV20-1 with TRBJ1-1; a weak D match, TRBD1 (5 bases). With 1 base removed from V and 1 base from J, the gap between germline ends came to 13 bases. Germline CDR1 reads DFQATT; CDR2 reads SNEGSKA (reference sequence). The CDR3 length is 15 residues. The CDR3, as DNA: TGCAGTGCTAGAGTTCCGGGACGGAGGAACACTGAAGCTTTCTTT. Protein product: CSARVPGRRNTEAFF.